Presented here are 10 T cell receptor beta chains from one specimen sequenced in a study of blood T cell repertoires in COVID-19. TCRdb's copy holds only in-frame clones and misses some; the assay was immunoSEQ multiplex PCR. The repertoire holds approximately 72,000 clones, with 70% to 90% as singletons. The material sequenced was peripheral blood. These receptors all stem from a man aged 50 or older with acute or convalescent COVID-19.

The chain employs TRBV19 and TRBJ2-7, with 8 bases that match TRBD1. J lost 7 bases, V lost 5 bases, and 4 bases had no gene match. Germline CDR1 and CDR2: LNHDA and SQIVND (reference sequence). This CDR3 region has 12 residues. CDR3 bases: TGTGCCAGTAGTTCGACAGGGGCTGAGCAGTACTTC. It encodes CASSSTGAEQYF.

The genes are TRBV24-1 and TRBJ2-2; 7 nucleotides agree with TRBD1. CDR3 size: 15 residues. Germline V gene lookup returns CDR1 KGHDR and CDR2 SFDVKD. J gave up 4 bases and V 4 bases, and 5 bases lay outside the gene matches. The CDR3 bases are TGTGCCACCAGTGACCACAGGGGTAGCACCGGGGAGCTGTTTTTT. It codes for CATSDHRGSTGELFF.

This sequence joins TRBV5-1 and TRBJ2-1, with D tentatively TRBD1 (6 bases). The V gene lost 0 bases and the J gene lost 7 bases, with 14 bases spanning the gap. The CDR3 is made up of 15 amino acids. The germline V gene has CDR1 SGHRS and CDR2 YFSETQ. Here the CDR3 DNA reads TGCGCCAGCAGCTTGGCCCCGACAGGACGGAATGAGCAGTTCTTC. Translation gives CASSLAPTGRNEQFF.

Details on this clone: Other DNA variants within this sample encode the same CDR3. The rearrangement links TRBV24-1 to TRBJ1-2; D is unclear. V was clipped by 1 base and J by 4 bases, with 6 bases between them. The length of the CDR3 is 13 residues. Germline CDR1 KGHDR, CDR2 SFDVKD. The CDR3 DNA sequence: TGTGCCACCAGTGATTTCGGCGGCTATGGCTACACCTTC. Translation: CATSDFGGYGYTF.

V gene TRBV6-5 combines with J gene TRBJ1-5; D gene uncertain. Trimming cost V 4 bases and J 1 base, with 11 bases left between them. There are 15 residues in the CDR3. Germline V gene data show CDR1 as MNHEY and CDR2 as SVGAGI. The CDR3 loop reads CASSLLAGSNQPQHF. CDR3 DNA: TGTGCCAGCAGTTTACTCGCAGGAAGCAATCAGCCCCAGCATTTT.

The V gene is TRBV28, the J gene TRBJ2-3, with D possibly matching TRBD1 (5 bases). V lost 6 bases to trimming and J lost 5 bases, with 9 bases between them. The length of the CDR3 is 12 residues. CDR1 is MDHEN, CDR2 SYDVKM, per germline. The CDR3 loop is CASRLTGDTQYF. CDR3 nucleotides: TGTGCCAGCAGGTTAACAGGAGATACGCAGTATTTT.

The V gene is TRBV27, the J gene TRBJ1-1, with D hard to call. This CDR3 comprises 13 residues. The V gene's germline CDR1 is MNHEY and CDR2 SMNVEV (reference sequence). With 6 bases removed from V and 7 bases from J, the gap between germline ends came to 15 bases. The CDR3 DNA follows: TGTGCCAGCAGCCCCTCACGTACGAGTGAAGCTTTCTTT. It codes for CASSPSRTSEAFF.

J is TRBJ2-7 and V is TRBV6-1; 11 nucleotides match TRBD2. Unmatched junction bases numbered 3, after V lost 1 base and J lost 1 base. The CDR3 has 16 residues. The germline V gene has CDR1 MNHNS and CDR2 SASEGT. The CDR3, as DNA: TGTGCCAGCAGTGAAGTTAGCGGGGGGGGGTCCTACGAGCAGTACTTC. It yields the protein CASSEVSGGGSYEQYF.

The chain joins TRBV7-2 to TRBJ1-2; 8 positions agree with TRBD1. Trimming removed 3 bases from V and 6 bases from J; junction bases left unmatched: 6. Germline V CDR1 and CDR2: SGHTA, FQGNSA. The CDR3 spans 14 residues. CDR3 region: CASSFSGGGDGYTF. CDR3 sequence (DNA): TGTGCCAGCAGCTTTTCAGGGGGCGGGGATGGCTACACCTTC.

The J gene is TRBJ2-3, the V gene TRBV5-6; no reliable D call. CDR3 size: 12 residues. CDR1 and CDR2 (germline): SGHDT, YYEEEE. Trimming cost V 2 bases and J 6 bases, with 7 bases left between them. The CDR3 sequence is CASSFAPDTQYF. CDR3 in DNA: TGTGCCAGCAGCTTCGCGCCGGATACGCAGTATTTT.